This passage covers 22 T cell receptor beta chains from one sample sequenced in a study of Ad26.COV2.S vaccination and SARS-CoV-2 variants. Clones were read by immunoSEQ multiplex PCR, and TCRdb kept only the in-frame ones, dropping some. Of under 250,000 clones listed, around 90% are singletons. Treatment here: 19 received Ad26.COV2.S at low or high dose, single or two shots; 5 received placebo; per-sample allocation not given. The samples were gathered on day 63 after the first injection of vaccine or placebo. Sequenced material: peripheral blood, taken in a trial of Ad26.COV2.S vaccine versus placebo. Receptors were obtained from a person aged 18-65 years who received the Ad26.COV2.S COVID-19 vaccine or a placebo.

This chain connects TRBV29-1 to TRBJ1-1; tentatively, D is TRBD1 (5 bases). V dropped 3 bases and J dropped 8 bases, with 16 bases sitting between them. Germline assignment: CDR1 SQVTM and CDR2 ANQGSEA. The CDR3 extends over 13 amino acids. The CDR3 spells CSVDGGVPREAFF. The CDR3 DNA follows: TGCAGCGTTGACGGAGGGGTCCCAAGGGAAGCTTTCTTT.

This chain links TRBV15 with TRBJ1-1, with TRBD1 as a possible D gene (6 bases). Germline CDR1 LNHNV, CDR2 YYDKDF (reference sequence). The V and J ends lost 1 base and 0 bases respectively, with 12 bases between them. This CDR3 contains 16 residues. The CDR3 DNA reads TGTGCCACCAGCAGAGTTACAGACAGGATGAACACTGAAGCTTTCTTT. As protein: CATSRVTDRMNTEAFF.

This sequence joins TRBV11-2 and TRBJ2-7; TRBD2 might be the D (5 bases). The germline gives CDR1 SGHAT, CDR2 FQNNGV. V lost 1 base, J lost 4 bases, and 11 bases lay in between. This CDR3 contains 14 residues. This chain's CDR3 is CASSLAQRDYEQYV. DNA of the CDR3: TGTGCCAGCAGCTTAGCTCAGAGGGATTACGAGCAGTACGTC.

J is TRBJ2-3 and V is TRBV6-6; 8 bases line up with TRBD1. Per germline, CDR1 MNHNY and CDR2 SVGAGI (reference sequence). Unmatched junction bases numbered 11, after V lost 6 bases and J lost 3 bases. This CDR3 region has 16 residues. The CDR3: CASRPWATGETDTQYF. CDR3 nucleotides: TGTGCCAGCAGGCCCTGGGCGACAGGGGAAACAGATACGCAGTATTTT.

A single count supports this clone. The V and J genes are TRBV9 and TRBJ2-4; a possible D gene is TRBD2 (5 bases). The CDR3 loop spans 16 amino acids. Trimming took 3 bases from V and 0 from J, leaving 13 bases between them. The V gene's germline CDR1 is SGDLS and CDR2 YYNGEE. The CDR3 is CASSAGLSLAKNIQYF. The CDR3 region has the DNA TGTGCCAGCAGCGCCGGACTGAGCTTAGCCAAAAACATTCAGTACTTC.

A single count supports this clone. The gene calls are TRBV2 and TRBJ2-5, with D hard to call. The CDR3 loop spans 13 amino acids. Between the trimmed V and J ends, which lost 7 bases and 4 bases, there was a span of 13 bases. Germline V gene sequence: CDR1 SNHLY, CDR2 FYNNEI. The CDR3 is CASITPPGETQYF. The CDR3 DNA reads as TGTGCCAGCATCACCCCCCCGGGAGAGACCCAGTACTTC. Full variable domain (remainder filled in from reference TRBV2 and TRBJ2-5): EPEVTQTPSHQVTQMGQEVILRCVPISNHLYFYWYRQILGQKVEFLVSFYNNEISEKSEIFDDQFSVERPDGSNFTLKIRSTKLEDSAMYFCASITPPGETQYFGPGTRLLVL.

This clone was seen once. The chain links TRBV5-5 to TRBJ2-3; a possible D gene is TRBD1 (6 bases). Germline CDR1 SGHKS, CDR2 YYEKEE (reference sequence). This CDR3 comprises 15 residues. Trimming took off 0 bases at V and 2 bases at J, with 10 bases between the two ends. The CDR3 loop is CASSLVQGLTDTQYF. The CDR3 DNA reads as TGTGCCAGCAGCTTGGTGCAGGGGCTCACAGATACGCAGTATTTT.

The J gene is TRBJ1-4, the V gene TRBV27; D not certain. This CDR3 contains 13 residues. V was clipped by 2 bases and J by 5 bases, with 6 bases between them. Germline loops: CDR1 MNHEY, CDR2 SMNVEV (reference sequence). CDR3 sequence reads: CASSLVGNEKLFF. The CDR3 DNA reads TGTGCCAGCAGTTTAGTGGGGAATGAAAAACTGTTTTTT.

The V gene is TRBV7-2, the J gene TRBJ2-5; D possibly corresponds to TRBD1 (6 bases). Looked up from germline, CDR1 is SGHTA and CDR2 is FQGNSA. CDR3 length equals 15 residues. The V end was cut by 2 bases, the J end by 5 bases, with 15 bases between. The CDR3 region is CASSLNPSTGETQYF. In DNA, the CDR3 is TGTGCCAGCAGCTTAAACCCATCGACAGGCGAGACCCAGTACTTC. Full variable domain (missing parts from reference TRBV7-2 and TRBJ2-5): GAGVSQSPSNKVTEKGKDVELRCDPISGHTALYWYRQSLGQGLEFLIYFQGNSAPDKSGLPSDRFSAERTGGSVSTLTIQRTQQEDSAVYLCASSLNPSTGETQYFGPGTRLLVL.

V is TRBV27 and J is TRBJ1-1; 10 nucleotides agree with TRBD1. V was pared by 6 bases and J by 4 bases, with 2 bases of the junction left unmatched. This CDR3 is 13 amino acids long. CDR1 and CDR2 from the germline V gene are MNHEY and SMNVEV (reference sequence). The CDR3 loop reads CASRWTGGTEAFF. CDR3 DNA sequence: TGTGCCAGCAGGTGGACAGGGGGCACTGAAGCTTTCTTT.

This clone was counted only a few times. In nucleotides, the CDR3 is TGTGCCAGCAGCTGGGATAGCGGGGGCCACAATGAGCAGTTCTTC. Residues: CASSWDSGGHNEQFF. This chain uses TRBV7-2 with TRBJ2-1; 9 bases agree with TRBD2. Per the germline V gene, CDR1 is SGHTA and CDR2 is FQGNSA. The CDR3 has 15 amino acids. V dropped 4 bases and J dropped 5; count of bases not matched to a gene: 6.

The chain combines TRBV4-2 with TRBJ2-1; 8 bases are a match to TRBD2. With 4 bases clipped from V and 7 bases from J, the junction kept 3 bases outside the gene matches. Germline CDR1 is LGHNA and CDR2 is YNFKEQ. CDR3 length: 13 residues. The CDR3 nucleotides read TGTGCCAGCAGCCTGGGACTAGAGAATGAGCAGTTCTTC. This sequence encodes CASSLGLENEQFF.

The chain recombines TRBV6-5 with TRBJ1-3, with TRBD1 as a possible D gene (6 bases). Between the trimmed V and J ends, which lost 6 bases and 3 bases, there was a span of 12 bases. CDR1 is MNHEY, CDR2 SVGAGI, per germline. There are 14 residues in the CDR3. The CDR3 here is CASSRGLDGNTIYF. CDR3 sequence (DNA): TGTGCCAGCAGCCGGGGGCTCGATGGAAACACCATATATTTT.

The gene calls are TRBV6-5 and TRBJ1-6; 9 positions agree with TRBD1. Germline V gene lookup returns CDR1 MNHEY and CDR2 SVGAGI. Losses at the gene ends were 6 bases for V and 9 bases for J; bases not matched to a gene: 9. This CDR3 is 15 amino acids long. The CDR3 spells CASRPPGQGRSPLHF. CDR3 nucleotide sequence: TGTGCCAGCAGGCCCCCGGGACAGGGACGTTCACCCCTCCACTTT.

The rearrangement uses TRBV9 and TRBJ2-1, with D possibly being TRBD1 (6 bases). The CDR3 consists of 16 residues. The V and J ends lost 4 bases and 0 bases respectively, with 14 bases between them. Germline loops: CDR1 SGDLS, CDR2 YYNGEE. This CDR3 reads CASSPLRGYSYNEQFF. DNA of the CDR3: TGTGCCAGCAGCCCTCTAAGGGGGTACTCCTACAATGAGCAGTTCTTC.

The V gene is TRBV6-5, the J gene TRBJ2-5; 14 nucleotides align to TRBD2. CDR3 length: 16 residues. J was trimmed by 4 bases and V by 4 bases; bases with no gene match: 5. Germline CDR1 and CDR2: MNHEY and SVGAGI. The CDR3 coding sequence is TGTGCCAGCAGTTTGACTAGCGGGGGGGCCTCAGAGACCCAGTACTTC. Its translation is CASSLTSGGASETQYF.

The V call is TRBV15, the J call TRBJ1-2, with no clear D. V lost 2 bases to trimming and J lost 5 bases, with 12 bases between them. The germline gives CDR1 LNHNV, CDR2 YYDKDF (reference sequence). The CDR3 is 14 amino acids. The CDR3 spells CATSRPADLYGYTF. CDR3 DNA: TGTGCCACCAGCAGACCCGCCGACCTTTATGGCTACACCTTC.

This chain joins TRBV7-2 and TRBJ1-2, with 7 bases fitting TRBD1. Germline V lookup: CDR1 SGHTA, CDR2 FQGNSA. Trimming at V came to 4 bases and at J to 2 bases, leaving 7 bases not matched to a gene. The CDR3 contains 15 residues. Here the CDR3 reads CASSSGTARNYGYTF. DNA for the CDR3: TGTGCCAGCAGCTCCGGGACAGCGCGGAACTATGGCTACACCTTC. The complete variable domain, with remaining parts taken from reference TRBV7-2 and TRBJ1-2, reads GAGVSQSPSNKVTEKGKDVELRCDPISGHTALYWYRQSLGQGLEFLIYFQGNSAPDKSGLPSDRFSAERTGGSVSTLTIQRTQQEDSAVYLCASSSGTARNYGYTFGSGTRLTVV.

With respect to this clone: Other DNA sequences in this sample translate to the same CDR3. In nucleotides, the CDR3 is TGTGCCAGCAGCCCCCGGCTAGCGGGAGTAAATGAGCAGTTCTTC. It codes for CASSPRLAGVNEQFF. V is TRBV9 and J is TRBJ2-1, with 10 bases fitting TRBD2. The CDR3 loop spans 15 amino acids. Germline lookup yields CDR1 SGDLS and CDR2 YYNGEE. Germline trimming cut 4 bases from V and 7 bases from J; bases unmatched to any gene: 8. The variable domain in full, with the rest retrieved from reference TRBV9 and TRBJ2-1, is DSGVTQTPKHLITATGQRVTLRCSPRSGDLSVYWYQQSLDQGLQFLIQYYNGEERAKGNILERFSAQQFPDLHSELNLSSLELGDSALYFCASSPRLAGVNEQFFGPGTRLTVL.

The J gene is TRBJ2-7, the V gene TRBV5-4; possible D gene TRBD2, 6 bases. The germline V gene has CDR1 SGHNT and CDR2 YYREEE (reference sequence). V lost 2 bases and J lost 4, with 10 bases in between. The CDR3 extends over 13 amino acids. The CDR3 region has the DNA TGTGCCAGCAGCTTCACGGGAGAATACGAGCAGTACGTC. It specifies CASSFTGEYEQYV.

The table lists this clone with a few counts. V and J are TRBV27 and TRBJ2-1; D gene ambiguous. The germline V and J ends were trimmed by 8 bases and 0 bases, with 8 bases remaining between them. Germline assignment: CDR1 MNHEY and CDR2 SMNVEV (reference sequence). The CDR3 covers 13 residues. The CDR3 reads CASGRNSYNEQFF. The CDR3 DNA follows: TGTGCCAGCGGAAGAAACTCCTACAATGAGCAGTTCTTC.

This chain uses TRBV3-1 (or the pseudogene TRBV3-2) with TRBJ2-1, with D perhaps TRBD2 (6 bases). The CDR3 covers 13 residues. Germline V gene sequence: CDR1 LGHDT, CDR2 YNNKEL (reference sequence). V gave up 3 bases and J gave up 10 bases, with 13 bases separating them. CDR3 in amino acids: CASSQPGLGEQFF. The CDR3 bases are TGTGCCAGCAGCCAGCCGGGACTGGGAGAGCAGTTCTTC.